This record concerns one T cell receptor (beta chain) sequence. Unmatched junction bases numbered 8, after V lost 4 bases and J lost 4 bases. The CDR3 length is 16 residues. Germline lookup yields CDR1 SGHTA and CDR2 FQGNSA. This entry belongs to a study of blood T cell repertoires in COVID-19. In the study overall: Whether acute or convalescent, the COVID-19 samples came from the United States, Italy and Spain. Sources were T cells, B-cell-depleted T cells, or PBMCs; the material itself was cDNA or gDNA.

Per the original methods: Reference gene primers were amplified, and this amplification served to estimate nucleated cell counts. Only in-frame clones appear in the TCRdb table, and some are missing; sequencing was by immunoSEQ multiplex PCR. V and J calls and clone size follow that table, whereas D and trimming were derived from the DNA. The table lists some 150,000 clones, 84% of them singletons. The V and J genes are TRBV7-2 and TRBJ2-3; 10 bases map to TRBD2. This TCR was sampled from a woman aged 50 to 65 with acute or convalescent COVID-19. The sample consisted of peripheral blood. CDR3 DNA: TGTGCCAGCAGCTGGGACAGCGGGAGGGGTCCAGATACGCAGTATTTT. Translated, it gives CASSWDSGRGPDTQYF. The whole variable domain, remainder taken from reference TRBV7-2 and TRBJ2-3, is GAGVSQSPSNKVTEKGKDVELRCDPISGHTALYWYRQSLGQGLEFLIYFQGNSAPDKSGLPSDRFSAERTGGSVSTLTIQRTQQEDSAVYLCASSWDSGRGPDTQYFGPGTRLTVL.